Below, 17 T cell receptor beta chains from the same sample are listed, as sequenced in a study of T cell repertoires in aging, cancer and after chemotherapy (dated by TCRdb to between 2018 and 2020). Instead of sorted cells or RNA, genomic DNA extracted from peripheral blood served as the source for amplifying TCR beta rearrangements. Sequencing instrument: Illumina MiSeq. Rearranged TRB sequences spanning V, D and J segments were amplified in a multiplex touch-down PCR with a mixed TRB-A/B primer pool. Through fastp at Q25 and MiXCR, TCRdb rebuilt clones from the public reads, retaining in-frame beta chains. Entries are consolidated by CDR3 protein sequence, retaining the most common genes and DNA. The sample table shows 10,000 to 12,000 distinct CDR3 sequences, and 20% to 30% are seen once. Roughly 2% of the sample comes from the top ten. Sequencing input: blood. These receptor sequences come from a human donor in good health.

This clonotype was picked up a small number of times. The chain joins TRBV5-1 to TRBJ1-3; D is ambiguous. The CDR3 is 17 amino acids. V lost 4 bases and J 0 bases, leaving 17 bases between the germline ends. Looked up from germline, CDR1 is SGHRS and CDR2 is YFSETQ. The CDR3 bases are TGCGCCAGCAGCCACCACCCCAGGCCCCTCTCTGGAAACACCATATATTTT. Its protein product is CASSHHPRPLSGNTIYF.

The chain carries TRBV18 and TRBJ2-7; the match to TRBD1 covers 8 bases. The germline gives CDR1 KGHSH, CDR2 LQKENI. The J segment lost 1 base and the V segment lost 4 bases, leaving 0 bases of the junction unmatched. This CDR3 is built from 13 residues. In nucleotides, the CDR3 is TGTGCCAGCTCACGGGACAGGTCCTACGAGCAGTACTTC. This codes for CASSRDRSYEQYF.

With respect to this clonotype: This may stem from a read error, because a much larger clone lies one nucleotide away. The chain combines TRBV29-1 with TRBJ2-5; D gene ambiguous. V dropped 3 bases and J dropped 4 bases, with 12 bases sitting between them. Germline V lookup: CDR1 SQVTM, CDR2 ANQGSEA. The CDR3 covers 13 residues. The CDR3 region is CSVDSGHAETQYF. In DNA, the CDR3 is TGCAGCGTTGATTCTGGGCACGCAGAGACCCAGTACTTC.

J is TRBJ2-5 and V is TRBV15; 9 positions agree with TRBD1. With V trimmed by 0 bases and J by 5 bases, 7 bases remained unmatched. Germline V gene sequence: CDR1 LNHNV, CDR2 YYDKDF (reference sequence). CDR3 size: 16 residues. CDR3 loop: CATSRDGDREVETQYF. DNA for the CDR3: TGTGCCACCAGCAGAGATGGGGACAGGGAAGTGGAGACCCAGTACTTC.

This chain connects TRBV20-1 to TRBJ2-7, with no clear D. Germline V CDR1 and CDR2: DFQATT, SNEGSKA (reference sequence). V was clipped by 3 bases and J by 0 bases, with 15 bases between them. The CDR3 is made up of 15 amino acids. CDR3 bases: TGCAGTGCTAGGGTTGGTCCGGACCCCTCCTACGAGCAGTACTTC. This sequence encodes CSARVGPDPSYEQYF.

The CDR3 is CASSPRGRGHGDTQYF. The CDR3 DNA follows: TGTGCCAGCAGTCCCCGGGGCAGGGGGCATGGAGATACGCAGTATTTT. The chain is built from TRBV6-5 and TRBJ2-3; 8 bases are shared with TRBD1. From germline, CDR1 is MNHEY and CDR2 SVGAGI. J gave up 5 bases and V 5 bases, and 12 bases lay outside the gene matches. The CDR3 is made up of 16 amino acids.

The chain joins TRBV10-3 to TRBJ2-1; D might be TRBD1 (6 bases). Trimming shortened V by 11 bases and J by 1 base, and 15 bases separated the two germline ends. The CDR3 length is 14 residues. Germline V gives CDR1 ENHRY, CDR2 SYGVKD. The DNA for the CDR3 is TGTGCCGCGAAAGGGGGATCTTCCTACAATGAGCAGTTCTTC. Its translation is CAAKGGSSYNEQFF.

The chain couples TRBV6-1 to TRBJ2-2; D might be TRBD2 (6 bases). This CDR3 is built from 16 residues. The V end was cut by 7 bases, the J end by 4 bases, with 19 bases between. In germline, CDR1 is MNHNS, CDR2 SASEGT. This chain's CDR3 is CASKSMGGGGTGELFF. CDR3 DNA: TGTGCCAGCAAAAGTATGGGGGGTGGGGGCACCGGGGAGCTGTTTTTT.

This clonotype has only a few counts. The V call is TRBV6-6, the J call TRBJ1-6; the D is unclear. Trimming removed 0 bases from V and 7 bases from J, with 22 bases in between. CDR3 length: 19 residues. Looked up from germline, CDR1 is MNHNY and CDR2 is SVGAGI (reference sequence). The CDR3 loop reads CASSYSWRGTKATNSPLHF. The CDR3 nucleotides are TGTGCCAGCAGTTACTCTTGGCGCGGCACCAAGGCCACCAATTCACCCCTCCACTTT.

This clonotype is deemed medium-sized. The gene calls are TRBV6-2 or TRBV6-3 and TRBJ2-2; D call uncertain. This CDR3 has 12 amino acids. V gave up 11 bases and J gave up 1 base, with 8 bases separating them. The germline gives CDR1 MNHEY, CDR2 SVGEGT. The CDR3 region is CAVGQNTGELFF. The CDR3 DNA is TGTGCCGTAGGGCAGAACACCGGGGAGCTGTTTTTT.

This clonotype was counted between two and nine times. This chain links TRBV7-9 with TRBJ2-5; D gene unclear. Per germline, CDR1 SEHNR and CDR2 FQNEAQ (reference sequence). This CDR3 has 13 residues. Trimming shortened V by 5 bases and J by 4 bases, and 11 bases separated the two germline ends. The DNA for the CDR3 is TGTGCCAGCAGCCCCCCGGGTAGAGAGACCCAGTACTTC. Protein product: CASSPPGRETQYF.

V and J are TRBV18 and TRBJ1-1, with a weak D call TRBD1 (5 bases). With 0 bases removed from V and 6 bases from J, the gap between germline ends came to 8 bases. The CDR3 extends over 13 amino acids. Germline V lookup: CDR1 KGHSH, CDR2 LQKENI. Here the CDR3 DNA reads TGTGCCAGCTCACCACCGGGGCCAGCTGAAGCTTTCTTT. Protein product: CASSPPGPAEAFF.

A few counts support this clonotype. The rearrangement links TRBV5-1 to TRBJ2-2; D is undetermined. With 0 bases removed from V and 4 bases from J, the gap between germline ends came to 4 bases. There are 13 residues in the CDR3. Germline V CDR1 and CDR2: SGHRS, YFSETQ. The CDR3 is CASSLGGTGELFF. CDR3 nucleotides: TGCGCCAGCAGCTTGGGAGGCACCGGGGAGCTGTTTTTT.

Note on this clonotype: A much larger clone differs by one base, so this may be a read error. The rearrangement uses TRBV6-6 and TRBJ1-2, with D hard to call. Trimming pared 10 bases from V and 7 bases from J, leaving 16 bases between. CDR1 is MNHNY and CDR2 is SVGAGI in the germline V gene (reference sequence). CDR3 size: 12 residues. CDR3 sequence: CATHTKTSGYTF. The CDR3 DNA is TGTGCCACCCACACCAAGACCTCTGGCTACACCTTC.

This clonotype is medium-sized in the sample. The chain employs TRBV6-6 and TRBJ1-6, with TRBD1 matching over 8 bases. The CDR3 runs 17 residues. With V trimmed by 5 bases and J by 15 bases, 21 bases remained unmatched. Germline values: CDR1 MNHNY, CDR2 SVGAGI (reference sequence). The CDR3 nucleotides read TGTGCCAGCAGTCCAAGAAGAAAACCGGGACAGGTTTCTGTCCTCCACTTT. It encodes CASSPRRKPGQVSVLHF.

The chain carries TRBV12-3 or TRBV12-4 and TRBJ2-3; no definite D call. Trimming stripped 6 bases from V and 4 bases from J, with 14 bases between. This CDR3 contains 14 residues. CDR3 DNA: TGTGCCAGCAGGAAATTACTACAAGCAGATACGCAGTATTTT. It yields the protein CASRKLLQADTQYF.

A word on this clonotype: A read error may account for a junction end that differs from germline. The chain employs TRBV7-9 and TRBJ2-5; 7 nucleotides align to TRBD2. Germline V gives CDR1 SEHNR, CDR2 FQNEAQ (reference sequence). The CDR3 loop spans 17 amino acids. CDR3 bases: TGTGCCAGCAACTTAGGCTATTCGGGACTAAGGCAAGAGACCCAGTACTTC. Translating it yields CASNLGYSGLRQETQYF. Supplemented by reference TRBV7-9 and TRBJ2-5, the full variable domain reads DTGVSQNPRHKITKRGQNVTFRCDPISEHNRLYWYRQTLGQGPEFLTYFQNEAQLEKSRLLSDRFSAERPKGSFSTLEIQRTEQGDSAMYLCASNLGYSGLRQETQYFGPGTRLLVL.